The 5 T cell receptor beta chains given below trace back to one sample, sequenced in a study of shared clonotypes between healthy human individuals. Using immunoSEQ multiplex PCR, the repertoire was profiled, and TCRdb retains in-frame clones only, with some absent. Of around 2.1 million clones listed, just over 90% were seen once; the top ten hold about 1.5%. CD45RO-negative CD8 cells positively selected for CCR7 made up the naive population, which excluded terminally differentiated effector memory CD45RA+ cells. The sequenced sample was naive CD8+ T cells from PBMCs. The receptors were gathered from a man younger than 30 in good health. Some clones in this sample may be carry-over from other donors' samples.

J is TRBJ2-2 and V is TRBV7-8; D perhaps matches TRBD1 (5 bases). Germline V CDR1 and CDR2: SGHVS, FQNEAQ. The germline V and J ends were trimmed by 4 bases and 4 bases, with 13 bases remaining between them. The CDR3 runs to 15 residues. CDR3 loop: CASSSLGRSTGELFF. For the CDR3, the DNA is TGTGCCAGCAGCTCGCTGGGGCGTAGCACCGGGGAGCTGTTTTTT. The full variable domain, its missing parts supplied by reference TRBV7-8 and TRBJ2-2, is GAGVSQSPRYKVAKRGQDVALRCDPISGHVSLFWYQQALGQGPEFLTYFQNEAQLDKSGLPSDRFFAERPEGSVSTLKIQRTQQEDSAVYLCASSSLGRSTGELFFGEGSRLTVL.

About this clone itself: Other DNA sequences in the sample encode the same CDR3. This chain connects TRBV10-1 to TRBJ2-2, with no clear D. The V gene's germline CDR1 is WNHNN and CDR2 SYGVQD (reference sequence). The V gene lost 4 bases and the J gene lost 4 bases, with 7 bases spanning the gap. This CDR3 region has 13 residues. The CDR3 sequence: CASSGGGTGELFF. The CDR3 bases are TGCGCCAGCAGTGGAGGTGGCACCGGGGAGCTGTTTTTT.

The chain joins TRBV27 to TRBJ2-1, with a tentative D call TRBD2 (5 bases). Trimming shortened V by 6 bases and J by 3 bases, and 6 bases separated the two germline ends. Germline V gene data show CDR1 as MNHEY and CDR2 as SMNVEV (reference sequence). The CDR3 has 12 residues. CDR3 sequence reads: CASREDYNEQFF. As DNA, the CDR3 is TGTGCCAGCAGGGAGGACTACAATGAGCAGTTCTTC.

This chain joins TRBV4-1 and TRBJ2-3; 9 bases align to TRBD2. Germline values: CDR1 MGHRA, CDR2 YSYEKL. The CDR3 is 17 amino acids. The junction had 13 bases not matched to a gene; V was cut back by 6 bases and J by 3 bases. The CDR3 sequence: CASRNDFPSGITDTQYF. DNA of the CDR3: TGCGCCAGCAGAAACGACTTCCCTAGCGGGATAACAGATACGCAGTATTTT.

The rearrangement links TRBV6-5 to TRBJ1-1; TRBD1 matches 7 bases. J lost 1 base, V lost 4 bases, and 6 bases had no gene match. The V gene's germline CDR1 is MNHEY and CDR2 SVGAGI. This CDR3 contains 15 residues. The CDR3 loop reads CASSSDREGNTEAFF. In DNA, the CDR3 is TGTGCCAGCAGTTCAGACAGGGAGGGGAACACTGAAGCTTTCTTT.